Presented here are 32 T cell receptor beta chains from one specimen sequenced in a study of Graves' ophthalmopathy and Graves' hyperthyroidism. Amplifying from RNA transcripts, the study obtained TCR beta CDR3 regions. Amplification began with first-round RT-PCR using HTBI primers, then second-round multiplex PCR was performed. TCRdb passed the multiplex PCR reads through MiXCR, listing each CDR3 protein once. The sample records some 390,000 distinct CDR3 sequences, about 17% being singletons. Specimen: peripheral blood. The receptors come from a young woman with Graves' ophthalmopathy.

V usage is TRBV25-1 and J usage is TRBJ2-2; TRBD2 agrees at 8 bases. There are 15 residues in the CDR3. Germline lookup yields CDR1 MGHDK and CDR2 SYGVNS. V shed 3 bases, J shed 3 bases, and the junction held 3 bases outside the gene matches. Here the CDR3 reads CASSEGAGDTGELFF. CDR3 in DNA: TGTGCCAGCAGTGAGGGAGCGGGGGACACCGGGGAGCTGTTTTTT.

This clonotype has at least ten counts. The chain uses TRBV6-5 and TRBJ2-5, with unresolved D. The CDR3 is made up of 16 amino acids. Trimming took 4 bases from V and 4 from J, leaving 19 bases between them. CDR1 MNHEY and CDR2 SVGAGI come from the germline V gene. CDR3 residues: CASSSAWVANSETQYF. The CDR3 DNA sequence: TGTGCCAGCAGTTCGGCTTGGGTAGCAAATTCAGAGACCCAGTACTTC.

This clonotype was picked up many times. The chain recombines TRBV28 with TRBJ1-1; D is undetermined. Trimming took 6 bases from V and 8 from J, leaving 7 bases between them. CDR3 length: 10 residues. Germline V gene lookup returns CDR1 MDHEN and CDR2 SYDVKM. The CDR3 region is CASRSREAFF. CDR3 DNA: TGTGCCAGCAGGTCTCGGGAAGCTTTCTTT.

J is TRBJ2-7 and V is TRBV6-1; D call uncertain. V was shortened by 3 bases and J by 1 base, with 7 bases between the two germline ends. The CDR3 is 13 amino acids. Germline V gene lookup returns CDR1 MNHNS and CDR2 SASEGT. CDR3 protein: CASSEMDSYEQYF. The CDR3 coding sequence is TGTGCCAGCAGTGAGATGGATTCCTACGAGCAGTACTTC.

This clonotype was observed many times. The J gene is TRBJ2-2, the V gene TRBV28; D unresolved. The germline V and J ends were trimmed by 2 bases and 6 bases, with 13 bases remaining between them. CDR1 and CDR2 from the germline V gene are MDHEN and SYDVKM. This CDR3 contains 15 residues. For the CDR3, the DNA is TGTGCCAGCAGTTTAAGGACGGACGCCGCCGGGGAGCTGTTTTTT. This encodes CASSLRTDAAGELFF.

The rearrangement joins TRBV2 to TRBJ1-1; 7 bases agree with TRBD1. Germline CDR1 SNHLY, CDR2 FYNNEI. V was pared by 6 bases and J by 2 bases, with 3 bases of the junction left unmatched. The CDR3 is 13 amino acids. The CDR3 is CASSQGENTEAFF. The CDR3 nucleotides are TGTGCCAGCAGCCAGGGGGAAAACACTGAAGCTTTCTTT.

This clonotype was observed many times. For the CDR3, the DNA is TGTGCCAGCAGCTGGGGGAGGGAGAATCAGCCCCAGCATTTT. Translation: CASSWGRENQPQHF. The rearrangement links TRBV7-2 to TRBJ1-5, with TRBD1 as a possible D gene (5 bases). Trimming stripped 4 bases from V and 4 bases from J, with 11 bases between. CDR3 length: 14 amino acids. Germline CDR1 is SGHTA and CDR2 is FQGNSA.

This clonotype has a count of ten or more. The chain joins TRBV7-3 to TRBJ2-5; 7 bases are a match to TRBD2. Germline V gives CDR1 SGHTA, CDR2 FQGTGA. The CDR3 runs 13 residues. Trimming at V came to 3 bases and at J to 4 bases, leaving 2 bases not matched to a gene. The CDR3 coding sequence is TGTGCCAGCAGCTTCGTAGCGGGAGAGACCCAGTACTTC. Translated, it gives CASSFVAGETQYF.

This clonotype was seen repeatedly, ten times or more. The CDR3 is CASKQGKFTEAFF. The CDR3 nucleotides read TGTGCCAGCAAACAGGGTAAATTTACTGAAGCTTTCTTT. The chain carries TRBV19 and TRBJ1-1; perhaps TRBD1 as D (6 bases). Germline CDR1 reads LNHDA; CDR2 reads SQIVND (reference sequence). This CDR3 is built from 13 residues. The V and J ends lost 9 bases and 5 bases respectively, with 16 bases between them.

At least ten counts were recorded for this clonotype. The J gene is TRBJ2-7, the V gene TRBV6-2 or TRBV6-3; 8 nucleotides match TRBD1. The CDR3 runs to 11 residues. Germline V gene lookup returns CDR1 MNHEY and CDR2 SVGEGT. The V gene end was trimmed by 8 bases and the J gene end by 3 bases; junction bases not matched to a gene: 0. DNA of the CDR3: TGTGCCAGCGACAGGGGCTACGAGCAGTACTTC. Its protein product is CASDRGYEQYF.

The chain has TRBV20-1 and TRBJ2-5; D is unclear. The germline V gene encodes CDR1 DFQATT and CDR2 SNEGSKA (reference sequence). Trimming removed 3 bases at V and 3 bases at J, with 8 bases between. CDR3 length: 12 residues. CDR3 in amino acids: CSASPREETQYF. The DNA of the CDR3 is TGCAGTGCTAGTCCCCGGGAAGAGACCCAGTACTTC.

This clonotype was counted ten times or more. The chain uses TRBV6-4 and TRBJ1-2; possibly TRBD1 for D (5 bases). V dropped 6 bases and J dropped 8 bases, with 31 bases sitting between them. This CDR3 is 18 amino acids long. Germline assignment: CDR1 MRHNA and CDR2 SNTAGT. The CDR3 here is CASRPHQPRRDVNAGYTF. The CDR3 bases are TGTGCCAGCAGGCCTCACCAACCTCGACGGGACGTAAATGCCGGCTACACCTTC.

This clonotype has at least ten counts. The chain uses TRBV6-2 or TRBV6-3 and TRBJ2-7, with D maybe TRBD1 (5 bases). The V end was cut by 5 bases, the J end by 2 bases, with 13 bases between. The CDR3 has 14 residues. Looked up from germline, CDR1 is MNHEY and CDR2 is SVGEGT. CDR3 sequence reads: CASSDGHGPYEQYF. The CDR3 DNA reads TGTGCCAGCAGTGACGGACACGGTCCCTACGAGCAGTACTTC.

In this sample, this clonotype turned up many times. The CDR3 loop is CASSSRGGPVYEQYF. DNA for the CDR3: TGTGCCAGCAGCTCGAGAGGGGGCCCGGTGTACGAGCAGTACTTC. The V call is TRBV11-2, the J call TRBJ2-7, with 7 bases aligning to TRBD1. The CDR3 totals 15 residues. V trimming: 4 bases; J trimming: 4 bases; junction bases outside the gene matches: 10. CDR1 is SGHAT and CDR2 is FQNNGV in the germline V gene.

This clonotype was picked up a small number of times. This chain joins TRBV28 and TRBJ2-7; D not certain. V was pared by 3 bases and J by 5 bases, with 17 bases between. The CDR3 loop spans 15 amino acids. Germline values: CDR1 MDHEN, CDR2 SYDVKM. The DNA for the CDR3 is TGTGCCAGCAGTTTTGGGGTCCCCGATTTGGACGAGCAGTACTTC. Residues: CASSFGVPDLDEQYF.

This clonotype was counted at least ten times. The CDR3 coding sequence is TGTGCCAGCAGCGATACCAGGGTTCGGAACACTGAAGCTTTCTTT. Translating gives CASSDTRVRNTEAFF. The chain carries TRBV6-1 and TRBJ1-1; a possible D gene is TRBD1 (5 bases). The length of the CDR3 is 15 residues. Trimming pared 6 bases from V and 1 base from J, leaving 15 bases between. Germline V gene data show CDR1 as MNHNS and CDR2 as SASEGT.

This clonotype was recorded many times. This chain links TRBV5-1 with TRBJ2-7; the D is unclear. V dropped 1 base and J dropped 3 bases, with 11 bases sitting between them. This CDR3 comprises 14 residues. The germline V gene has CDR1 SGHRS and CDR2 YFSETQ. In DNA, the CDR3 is TGCGCCAGCAGCTTGTTTGGAGTTGTCTACGAGCAGTACTTC. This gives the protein CASSLFGVVYEQYF. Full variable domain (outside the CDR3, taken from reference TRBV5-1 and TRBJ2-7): KAGVTQTPRYLIKTRGQQVTLSCSPISGHRSVSWYQQTPGQGLQFLFEYFSETQRNKGNFPGRFSGRQFSNSRSEMNVSTLELGDSALYLCASSLFGVVYEQYFGPGTRLTVT.

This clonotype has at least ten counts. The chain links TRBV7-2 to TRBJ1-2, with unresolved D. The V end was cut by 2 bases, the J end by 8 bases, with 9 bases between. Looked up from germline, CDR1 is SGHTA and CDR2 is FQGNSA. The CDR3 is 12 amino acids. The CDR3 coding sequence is TGTGCCAGCAGCTTAACCCTGGTCGGCTACACCTTC. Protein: CASSLTLVGYTF.

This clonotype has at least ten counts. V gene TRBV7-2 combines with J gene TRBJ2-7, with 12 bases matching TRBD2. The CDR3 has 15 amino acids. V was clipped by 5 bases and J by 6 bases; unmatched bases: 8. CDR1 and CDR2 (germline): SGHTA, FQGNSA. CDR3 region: CASSPRLAGVGEQYF. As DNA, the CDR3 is TGTGCCAGCAGCCCTCGACTAGCGGGAGTAGGCGAGCAGTACTTC. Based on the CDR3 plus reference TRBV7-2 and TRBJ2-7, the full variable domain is GAGVSQSPSNKVTEKGKDVELRCDPISGHTALYWYRQSLGQGLEFLIYFQGNSAPDKSGLPSDRFSAERTGGSVSTLTIQRTQQEDSAVYLCASSPRLAGVGEQYFGPGTRLTVT.

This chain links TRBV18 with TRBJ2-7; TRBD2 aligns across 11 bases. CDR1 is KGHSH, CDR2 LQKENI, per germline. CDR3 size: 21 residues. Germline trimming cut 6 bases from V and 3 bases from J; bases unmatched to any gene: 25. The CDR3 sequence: CASSVSYLSLAGGRNLYEQYF. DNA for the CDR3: TGTGCCAGCTCCGTCAGTTACCTCAGTCTAGCGGGGGGACGAAACCTCTACGAGCAGTACTTC.

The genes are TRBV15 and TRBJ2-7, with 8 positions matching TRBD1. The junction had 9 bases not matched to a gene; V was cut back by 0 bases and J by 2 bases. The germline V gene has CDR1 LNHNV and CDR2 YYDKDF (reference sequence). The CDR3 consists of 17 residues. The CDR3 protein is CATSRDLLGQGAYEQYF. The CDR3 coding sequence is TGTGCCACCAGCAGAGACCTCCTCGGACAGGGCGCCTACGAGCAGTACTTC.

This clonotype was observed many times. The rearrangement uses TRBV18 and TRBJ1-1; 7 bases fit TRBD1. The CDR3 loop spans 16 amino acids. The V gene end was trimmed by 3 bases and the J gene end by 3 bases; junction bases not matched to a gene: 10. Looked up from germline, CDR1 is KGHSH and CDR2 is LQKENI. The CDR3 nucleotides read TGTGCCAGCTCACCTAACAGGGGTGTTGAGGACACTGAAGCTTTCTTT. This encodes CASSPNRGVEDTEAFF.

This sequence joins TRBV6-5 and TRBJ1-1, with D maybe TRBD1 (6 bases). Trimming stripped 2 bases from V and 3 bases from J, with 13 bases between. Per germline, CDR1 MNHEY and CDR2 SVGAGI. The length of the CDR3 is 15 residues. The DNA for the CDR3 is TGTGCCAGCAGTTACGAAGGGGGAAGTGACACTGAAGCTTTCTTT. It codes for CASSYEGGSDTEAFF.

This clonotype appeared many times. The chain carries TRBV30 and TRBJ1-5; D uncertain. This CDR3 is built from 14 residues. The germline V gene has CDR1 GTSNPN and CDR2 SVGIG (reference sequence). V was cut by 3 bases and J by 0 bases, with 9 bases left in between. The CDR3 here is CAWSGENSNQPQHF. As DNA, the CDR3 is TGTGCCTGGAGCGGAGAGAATAGCAATCAGCCCCAGCATTTT. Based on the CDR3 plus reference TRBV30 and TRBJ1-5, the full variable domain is SQTIHQWPATLVQPVGSPLSLECTVEGTSNPNLYWYRQAAGRGLQLLFYSVGIGQISSEVPQNLSASRPQDRQFILSSKKLLLSDSGFYLCAWSGENSNQPQHFGDGTRLSIL.

This CDR3 is CASSSPTRTEAFF. The CDR3 DNA reads TGTGCCAGCAGTTCCCCGACCAGAACTGAAGCTTTCTTT. This chain uses TRBV27 with TRBJ1-1; the D is unclear. CDR3 size: 13 residues. V lost 4 bases and J lost 5, with 11 bases in between. Germline assignment: CDR1 MNHEY and CDR2 SMNVEV (reference sequence).

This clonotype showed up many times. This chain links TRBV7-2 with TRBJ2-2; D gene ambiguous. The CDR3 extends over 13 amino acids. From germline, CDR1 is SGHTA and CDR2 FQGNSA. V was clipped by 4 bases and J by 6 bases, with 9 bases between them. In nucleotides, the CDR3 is TGTGCCAGCAGCTCCCGAATCCCCGGGGAGCTGTTTTTT. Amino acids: CASSSRIPGELFF.

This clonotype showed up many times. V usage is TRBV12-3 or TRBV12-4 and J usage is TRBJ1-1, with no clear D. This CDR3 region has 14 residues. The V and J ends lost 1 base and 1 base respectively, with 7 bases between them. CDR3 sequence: CASSLVDPNTEAFF. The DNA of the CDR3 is TGTGCCAGCAGTTTAGTGGACCCGAACACTGAAGCTTTCTTT.

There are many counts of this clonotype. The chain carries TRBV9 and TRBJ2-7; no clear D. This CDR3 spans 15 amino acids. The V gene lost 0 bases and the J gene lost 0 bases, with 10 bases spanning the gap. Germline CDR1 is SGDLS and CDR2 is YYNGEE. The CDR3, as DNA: TGTGCCAGCAGCGTAGCTCCCGCAGCCTCCTACGAGCAGTACTTC. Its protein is CASSVAPAASYEQYF.

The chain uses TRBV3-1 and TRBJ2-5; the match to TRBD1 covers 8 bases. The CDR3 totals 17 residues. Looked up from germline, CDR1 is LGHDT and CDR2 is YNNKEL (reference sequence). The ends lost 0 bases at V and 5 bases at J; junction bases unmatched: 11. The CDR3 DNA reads TGTGCCAGCAGCCAAGATCCCCCGGACAGGGATGAGGAGACCCAGTACTTC. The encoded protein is CASSQDPPDRDEETQYF.

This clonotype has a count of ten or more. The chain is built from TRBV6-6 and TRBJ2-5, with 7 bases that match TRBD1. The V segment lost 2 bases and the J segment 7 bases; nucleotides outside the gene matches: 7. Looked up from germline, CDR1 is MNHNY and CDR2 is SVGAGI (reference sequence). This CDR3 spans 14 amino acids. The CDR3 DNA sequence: TGTGCCAGCAGTTACGGGGGACAGAGTAGGACCCAGTACTTC. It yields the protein CASSYGGQSRTQYF.

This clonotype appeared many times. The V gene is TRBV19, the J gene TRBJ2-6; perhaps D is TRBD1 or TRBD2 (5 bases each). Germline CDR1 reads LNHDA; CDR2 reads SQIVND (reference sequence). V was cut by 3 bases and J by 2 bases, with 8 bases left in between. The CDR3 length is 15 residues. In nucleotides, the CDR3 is TGTGCCAGTAGTATTCGAGGGGCTGGGGCCAACGTCCTGACTTTC. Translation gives CASSIRGAGANVLTF.

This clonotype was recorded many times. CDR3 sequence: CASSSDSNYGYTF. The DNA of the CDR3 is TGTGCCAGCAGTTCGGACAGTAACTATGGCTACACCTTC. The rearrangement uses TRBV28 and TRBJ1-2; weak D call: TRBD1 (6 bases). CDR3 length: 13 amino acids. V lost 4 bases and J lost 1, with 7 bases in between. Germline V gene sequence: CDR1 MDHEN, CDR2 SYDVKM.